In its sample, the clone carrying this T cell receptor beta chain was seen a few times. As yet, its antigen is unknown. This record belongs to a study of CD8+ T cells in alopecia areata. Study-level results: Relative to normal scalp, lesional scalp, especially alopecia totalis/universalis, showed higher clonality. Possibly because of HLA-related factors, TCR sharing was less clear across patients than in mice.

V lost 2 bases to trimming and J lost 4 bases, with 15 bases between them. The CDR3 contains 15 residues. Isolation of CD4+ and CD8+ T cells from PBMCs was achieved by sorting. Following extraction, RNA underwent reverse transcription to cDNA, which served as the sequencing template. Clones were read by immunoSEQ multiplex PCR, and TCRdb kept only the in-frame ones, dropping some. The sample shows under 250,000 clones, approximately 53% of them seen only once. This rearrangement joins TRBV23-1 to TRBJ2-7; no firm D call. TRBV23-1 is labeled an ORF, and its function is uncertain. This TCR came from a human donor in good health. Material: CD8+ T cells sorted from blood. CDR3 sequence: CASSQGPTNLYEQYF. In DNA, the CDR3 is TGCGCCAGCAGTCAAGGACCTACTAACCTTTACGAGCAGTACTTC.